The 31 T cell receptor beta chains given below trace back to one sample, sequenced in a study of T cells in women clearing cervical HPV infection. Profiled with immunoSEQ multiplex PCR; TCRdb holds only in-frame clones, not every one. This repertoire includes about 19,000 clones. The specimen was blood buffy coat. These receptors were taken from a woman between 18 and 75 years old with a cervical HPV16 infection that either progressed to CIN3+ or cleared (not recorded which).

The sequenced CDR3 bases are TGTGCCAGCTCACCAAGCCCTGAAGCTAGTTATGGC. Translated: CASSPSPEASYG. The full CDR3 reads CASSPSPEASYGYTF. The chain carries TRBV18 and TRBJ1-2; D unresolved. The CDR3 end falls 3 residues outside the read, so it is completed with the germline J gene. This CDR3 contains 15 residues. V was pared by 2 bases and J by 5 bases, with 15 bases between. Germline V gene data show CDR1 as KGHSH and CDR2 as LQKENI.

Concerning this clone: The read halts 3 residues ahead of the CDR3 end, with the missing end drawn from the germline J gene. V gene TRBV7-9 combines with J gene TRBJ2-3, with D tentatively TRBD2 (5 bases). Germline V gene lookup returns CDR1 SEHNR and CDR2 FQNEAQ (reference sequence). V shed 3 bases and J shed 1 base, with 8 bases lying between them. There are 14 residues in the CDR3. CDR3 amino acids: CASSFGLRTDTQYF. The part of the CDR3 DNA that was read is TGTGCCAGCAGCTTCGGACTTCGCACAGATACG.

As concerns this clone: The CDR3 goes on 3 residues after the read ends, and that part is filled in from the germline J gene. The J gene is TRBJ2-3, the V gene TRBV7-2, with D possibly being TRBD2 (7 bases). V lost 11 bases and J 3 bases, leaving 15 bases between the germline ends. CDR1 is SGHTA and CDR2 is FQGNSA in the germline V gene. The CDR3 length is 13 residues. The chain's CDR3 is CAEGGGLTDTQYF. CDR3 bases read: TGTGCCGAAGGGGGGGGGCTTACAGATACG.

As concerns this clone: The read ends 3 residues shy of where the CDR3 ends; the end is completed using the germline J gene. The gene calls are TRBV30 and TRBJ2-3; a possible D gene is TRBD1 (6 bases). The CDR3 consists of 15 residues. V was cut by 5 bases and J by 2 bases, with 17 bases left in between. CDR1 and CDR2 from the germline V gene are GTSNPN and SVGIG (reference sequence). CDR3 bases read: TGTGCCTGGGGCAGGACAGTGGTATCCACAGATACG. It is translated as CAWGRTVVSTDT. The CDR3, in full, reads CAWGRTVVSTDTQYF.

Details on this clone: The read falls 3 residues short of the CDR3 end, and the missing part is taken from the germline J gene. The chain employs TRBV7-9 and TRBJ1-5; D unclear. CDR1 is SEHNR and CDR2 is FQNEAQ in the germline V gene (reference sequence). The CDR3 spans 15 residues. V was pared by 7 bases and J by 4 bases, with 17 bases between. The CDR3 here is CASNLPGGWNQPQHF. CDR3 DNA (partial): TGTGCCAGCAACCTACCAGGCGGGTGGAATCAGCCC.

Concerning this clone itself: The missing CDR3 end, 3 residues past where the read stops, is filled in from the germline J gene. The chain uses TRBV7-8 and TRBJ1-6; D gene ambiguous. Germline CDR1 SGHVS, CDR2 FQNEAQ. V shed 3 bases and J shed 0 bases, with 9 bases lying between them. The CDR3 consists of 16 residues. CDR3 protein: CASSFQASSYNSPLHF. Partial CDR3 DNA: TGTGCCAGCAGCTTCCAGGCGAGCTCCTATAATTCACCC.

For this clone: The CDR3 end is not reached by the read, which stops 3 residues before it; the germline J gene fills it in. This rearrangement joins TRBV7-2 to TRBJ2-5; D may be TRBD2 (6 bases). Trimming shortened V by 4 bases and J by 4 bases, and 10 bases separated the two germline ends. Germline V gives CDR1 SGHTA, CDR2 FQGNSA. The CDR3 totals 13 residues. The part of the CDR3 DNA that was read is TGTGCCAGCAGCTCGGGACTCCCAGAGACC. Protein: CASSSGLPET. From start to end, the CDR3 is CASSSGLPETQYF.

The CDR3 reads CASSQNNSPLHF. The DNA read from the CDR3 is TGTGCCAGCTCCCAGAACAATTCACCC. The V and J genes are TRBV2 and TRBJ1-6, with no clear D. The read finishes 3 residues shy of the CDR3 end, and the germline J gene is used to complete it. The germline gives CDR1 SNHLY, CDR2 FYNNEI. The V end was cut by 8 bases, the J end by 7 bases, with 9 bases between. This CDR3 contains 12 residues.

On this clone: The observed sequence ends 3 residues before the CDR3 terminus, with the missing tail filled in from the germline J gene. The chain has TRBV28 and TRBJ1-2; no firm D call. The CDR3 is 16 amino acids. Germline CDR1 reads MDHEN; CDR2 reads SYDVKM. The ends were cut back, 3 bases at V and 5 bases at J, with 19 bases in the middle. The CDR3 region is CASSFKWAVSYYGYTF. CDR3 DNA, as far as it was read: TGTGCCAGCAGTTTTAAGTGGGCAGTCTCCTATTATGGC.

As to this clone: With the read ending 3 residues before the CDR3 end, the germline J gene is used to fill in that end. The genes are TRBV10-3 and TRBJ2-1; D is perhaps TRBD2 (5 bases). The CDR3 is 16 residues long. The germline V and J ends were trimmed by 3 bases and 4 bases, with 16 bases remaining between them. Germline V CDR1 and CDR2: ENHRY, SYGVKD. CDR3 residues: CAISDAVSGIYNEQFF. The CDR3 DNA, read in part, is TGTGCCATCAGTGATGCGGTCTCGGGGATTTACAATGAG.

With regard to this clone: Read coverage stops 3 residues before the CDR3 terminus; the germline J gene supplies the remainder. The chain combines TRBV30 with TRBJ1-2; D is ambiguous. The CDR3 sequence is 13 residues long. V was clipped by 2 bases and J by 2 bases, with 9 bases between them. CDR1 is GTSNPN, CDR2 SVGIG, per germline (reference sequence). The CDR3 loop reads CAWSPQANYGYTF. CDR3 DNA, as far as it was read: TGTGCCTGGAGTCCCCAGGCGAACTATGGC. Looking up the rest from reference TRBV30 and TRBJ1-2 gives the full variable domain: SQTIHQWPATLVQPVGSPLSLECTVEGTSNPNLYWYRQAAGRGLQLLFYSVGIGQISSEVPQNLSASRPQDRQFILSSKKLLLSDSGFYLCAWSPQANYGYTFGSGTRLTVV.

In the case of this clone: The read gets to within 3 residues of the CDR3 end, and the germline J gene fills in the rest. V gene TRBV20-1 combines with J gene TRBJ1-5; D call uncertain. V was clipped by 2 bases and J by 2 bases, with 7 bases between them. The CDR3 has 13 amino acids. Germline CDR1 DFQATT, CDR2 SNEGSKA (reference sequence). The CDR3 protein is CSARIQGNQPQHF. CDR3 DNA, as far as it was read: TGCAGTGCTAGAATCCAGGGCAATCAGCCC.

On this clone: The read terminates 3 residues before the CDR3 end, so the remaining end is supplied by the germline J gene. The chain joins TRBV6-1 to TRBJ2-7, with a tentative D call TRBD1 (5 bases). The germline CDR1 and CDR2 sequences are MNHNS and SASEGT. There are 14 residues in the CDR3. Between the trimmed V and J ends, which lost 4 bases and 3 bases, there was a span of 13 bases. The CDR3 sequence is CASSGGQGIYEQYF. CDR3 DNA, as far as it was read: TGTGCCAGCAGTGGTGGACAAGGAATCTACGAG.

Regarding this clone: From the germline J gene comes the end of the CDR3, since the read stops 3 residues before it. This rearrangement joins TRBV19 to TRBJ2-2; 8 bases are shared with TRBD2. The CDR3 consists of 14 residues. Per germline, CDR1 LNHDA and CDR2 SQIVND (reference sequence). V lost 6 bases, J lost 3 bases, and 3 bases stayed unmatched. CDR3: CASRDSGDTGELFF. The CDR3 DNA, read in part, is TGTGCCAGTAGAGATAGCGGGGACACCGGGGAG.

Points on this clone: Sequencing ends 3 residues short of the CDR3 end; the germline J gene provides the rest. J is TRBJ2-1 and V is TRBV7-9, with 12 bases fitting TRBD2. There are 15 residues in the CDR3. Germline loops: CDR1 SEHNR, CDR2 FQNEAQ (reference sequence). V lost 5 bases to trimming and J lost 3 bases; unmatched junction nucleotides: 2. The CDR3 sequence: CASSQGLAGYNEQFF. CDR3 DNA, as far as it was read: TGTGCCAGCAGCCAGGGACTAGCGGGCTACAATGAG.

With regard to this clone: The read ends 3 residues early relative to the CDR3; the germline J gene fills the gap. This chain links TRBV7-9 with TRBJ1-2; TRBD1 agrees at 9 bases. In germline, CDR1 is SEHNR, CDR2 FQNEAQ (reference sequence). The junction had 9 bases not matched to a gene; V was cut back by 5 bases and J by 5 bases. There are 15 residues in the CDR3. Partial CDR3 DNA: TGTGCCAGCAGCGCCCAGACAGGGGGGCCTTATGGC. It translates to CASSAQTGGPYG. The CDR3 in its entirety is CASSAQTGGPYGYTF.

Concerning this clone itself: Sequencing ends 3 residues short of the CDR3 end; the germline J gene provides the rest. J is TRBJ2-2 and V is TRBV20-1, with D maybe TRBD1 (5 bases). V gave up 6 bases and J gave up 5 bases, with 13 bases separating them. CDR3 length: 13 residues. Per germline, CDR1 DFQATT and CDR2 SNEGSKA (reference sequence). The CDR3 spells CSAQGISTGELFF. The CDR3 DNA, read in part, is TGCAGTGCCCAGGGTATATCGACCGGGGAG.

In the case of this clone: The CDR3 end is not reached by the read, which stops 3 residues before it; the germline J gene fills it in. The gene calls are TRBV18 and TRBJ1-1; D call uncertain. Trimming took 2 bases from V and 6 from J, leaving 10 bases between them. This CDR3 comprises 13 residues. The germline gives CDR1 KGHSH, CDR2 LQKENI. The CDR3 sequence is CASSPFEVAEAFF. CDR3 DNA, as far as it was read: TGTGCCAGCTCACCATTTGAGGTCGCTGAA.

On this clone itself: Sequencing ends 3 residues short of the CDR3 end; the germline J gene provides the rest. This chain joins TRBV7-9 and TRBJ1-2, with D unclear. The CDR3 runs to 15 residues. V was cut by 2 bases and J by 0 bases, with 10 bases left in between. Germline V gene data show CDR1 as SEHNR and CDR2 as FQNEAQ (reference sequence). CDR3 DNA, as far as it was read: TGTGCCAGCAGCTTAAGTATGGGCTCTAACTATGGC. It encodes CASSLSMGSNYG. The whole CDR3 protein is CASSLSMGSNYGYTF.

The CDR3 spells CASSRGTEETGELFF. CDR3 DNA (partial): TGCGCCAGCAGCAGGGGGACGGAAGAAACCGGGGAG. The J gene is TRBJ2-2, the V gene TRBV5-1, with a tentative D call TRBD1 (6 bases). The read halts 3 residues ahead of the CDR3 end, with the missing end drawn from the germline J gene. From germline, CDR1 is SGHRS and CDR2 YFSETQ. This CDR3 is built from 15 residues. Trimming took 4 bases from V and 5 from J, leaving 15 bases between them.

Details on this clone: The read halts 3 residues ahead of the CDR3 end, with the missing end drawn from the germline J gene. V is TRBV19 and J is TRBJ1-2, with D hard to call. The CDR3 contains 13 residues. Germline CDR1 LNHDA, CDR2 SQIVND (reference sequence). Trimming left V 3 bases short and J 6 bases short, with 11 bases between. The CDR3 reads CASSIGQENGYTF. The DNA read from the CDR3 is TGTGCCAGTAGTATTGGCCAGGAAAATGGC. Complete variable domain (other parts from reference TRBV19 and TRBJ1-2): DGGITQSPKYLFRKEGQNVTLSCEQNLNHDAMYWYRQDPGQGLRLIYYSQIVNDFQKGDIAEGYSVSREKKESFPLTVTSAQKNPTAFYLCASSIGQENGYTFGSGTRLTVV.

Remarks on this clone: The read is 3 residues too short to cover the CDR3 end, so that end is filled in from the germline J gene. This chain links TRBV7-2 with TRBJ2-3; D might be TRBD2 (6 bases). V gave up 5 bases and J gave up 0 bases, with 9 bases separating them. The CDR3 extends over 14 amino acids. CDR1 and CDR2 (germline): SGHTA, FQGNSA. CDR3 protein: CASSPAGSTDTQYF. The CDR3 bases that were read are TGTGCCAGCAGCCCCGCGGGGAGCACAGATACG.

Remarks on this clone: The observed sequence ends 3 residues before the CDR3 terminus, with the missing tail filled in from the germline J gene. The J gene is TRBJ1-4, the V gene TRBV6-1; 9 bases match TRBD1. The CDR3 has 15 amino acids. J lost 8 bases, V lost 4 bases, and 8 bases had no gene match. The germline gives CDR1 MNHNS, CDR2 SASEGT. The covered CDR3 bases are TGTGCCAGCAGTGCCCCACAGGGGGCGGGGGAAAAA. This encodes CASSAPQGAGEK. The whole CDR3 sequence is CASSAPQGAGEKLFF.

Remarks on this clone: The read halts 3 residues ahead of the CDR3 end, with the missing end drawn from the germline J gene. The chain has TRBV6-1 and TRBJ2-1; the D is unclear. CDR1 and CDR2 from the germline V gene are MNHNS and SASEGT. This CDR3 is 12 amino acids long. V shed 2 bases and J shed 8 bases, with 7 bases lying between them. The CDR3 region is CASSEMNYEQFF. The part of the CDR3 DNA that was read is TGTGCCAGCAGTGAAATGAACTATGAG.

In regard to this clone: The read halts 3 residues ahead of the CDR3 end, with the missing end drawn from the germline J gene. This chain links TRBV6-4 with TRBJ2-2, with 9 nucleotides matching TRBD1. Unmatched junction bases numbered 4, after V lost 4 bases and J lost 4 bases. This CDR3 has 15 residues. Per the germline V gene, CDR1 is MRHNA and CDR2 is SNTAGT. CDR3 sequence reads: CASSGTGEATGELFF. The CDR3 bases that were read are TGTGCCAGCAGTGGGACAGGGGAGGCCACCGGGGAG.

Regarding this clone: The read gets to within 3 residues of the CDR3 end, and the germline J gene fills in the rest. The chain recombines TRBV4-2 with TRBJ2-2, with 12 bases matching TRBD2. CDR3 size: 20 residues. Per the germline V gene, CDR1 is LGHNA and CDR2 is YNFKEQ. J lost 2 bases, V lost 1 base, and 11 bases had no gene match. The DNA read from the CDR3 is TGTGCCAGCAGCCAAGTTGTAGGACTAGCGGGGAGCCTCAACACCGGGGAG. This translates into CASSQVVGLAGSLNTGE. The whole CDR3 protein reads CASSQVVGLAGSLNTGELFF.

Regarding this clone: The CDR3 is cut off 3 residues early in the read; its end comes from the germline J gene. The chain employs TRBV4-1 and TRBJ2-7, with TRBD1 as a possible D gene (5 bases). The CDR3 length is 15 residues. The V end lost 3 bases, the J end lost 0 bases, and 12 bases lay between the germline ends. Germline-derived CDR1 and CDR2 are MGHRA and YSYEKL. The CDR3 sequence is CASSQASTVSYEQYF. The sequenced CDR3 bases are TGCGCCAGCAGCCAGGCTTCGACAGTCTCCTACGAG.

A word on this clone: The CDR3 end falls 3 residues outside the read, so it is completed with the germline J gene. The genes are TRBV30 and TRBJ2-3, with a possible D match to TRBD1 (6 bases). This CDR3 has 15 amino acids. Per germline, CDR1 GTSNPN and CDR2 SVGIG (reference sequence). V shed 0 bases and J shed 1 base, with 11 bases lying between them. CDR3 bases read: TGTGCCTGGAGTGTACAGGGTAGTGGCACAGATACG. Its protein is CAWSVQGSGTDT. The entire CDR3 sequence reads CAWSVQGSGTDTQYF.

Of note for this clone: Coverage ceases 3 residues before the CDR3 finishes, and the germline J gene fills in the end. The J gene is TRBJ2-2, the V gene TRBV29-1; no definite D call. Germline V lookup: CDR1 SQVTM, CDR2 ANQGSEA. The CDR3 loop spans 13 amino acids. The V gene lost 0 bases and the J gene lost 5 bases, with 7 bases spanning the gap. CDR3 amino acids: CSVEDQSTGELFF. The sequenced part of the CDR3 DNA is TGCAGCGTTGAAGATCAGTCTACCGGGGAG.

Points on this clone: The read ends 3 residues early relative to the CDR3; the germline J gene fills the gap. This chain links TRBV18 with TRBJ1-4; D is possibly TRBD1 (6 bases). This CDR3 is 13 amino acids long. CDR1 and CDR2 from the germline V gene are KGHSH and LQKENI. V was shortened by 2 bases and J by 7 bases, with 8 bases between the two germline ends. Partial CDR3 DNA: TGTGCCAGCTCACCAGGGGGCGGTGAAAAA. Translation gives CASSPGGGEK. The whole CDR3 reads CASSPGGGEKLFF.

The CDR3 spells CASSRTGAETQYF. Partial CDR3 DNA: TGTGCCAGCTCGAGGACAGGGGCAGAGACC. The V call is TRBV18, the J call TRBJ2-5; 9 bases are a match to TRBD1. The CDR3 is cut off 3 residues early in the read; its end comes from the germline J gene. Trimming removed 6 bases from V and 4 bases from J; junction bases left unmatched: 3. CDR3 size: 13 residues. Germline loops: CDR1 KGHSH, CDR2 LQKENI.